There are a few counts of the clone carrying this T cell receptor beta chain. Its matching antigen is unknown. This entry belongs to a study of T cells after yellow fever vaccination. Study results and limitations: Though weaker, the secondary response peaked faster, on day 5 versus 15. A small proportion of clonotypes was detected in both the CD4 and CD8 compartments. Within FACS-sorted repertoires, abundant clonotypes contaminating from the bulk population could be present.

The ends were cut back, 0 bases at V and 2 bases at J, with 7 bases in the middle. Germline V gene sequence: CDR1 MNHEY, CDR2 SVGAGI. This CDR3 comprises 14 residues. Conversion of TCR transcripts into cDNA relied on 5'RACE template switching, which added a universal primer site and UMIs. MiXCR, applied by TCRdb to the 5' RACE reads, yields one record per CDR3 protein. The repertoire holds about 580,000 distinct CDR3 sequences, with less than 20% as singletons. Sequencing used PBMCs, obtained 5 days after the first yellow fever vaccination. The chain joins TRBV6-5 to TRBJ2-5; D assignment may be TRBD1 or TRBD2 (5 bases each). This clonotype originated in a man younger than 35 who received the YFV17D yellow fever vaccine. CDR3 region: CASSYSGEQETQYF. The CDR3 nucleotides read TGTGCCAGCAGTTACTCGGGGGAGCAAGAGACCCAGTACTTC.